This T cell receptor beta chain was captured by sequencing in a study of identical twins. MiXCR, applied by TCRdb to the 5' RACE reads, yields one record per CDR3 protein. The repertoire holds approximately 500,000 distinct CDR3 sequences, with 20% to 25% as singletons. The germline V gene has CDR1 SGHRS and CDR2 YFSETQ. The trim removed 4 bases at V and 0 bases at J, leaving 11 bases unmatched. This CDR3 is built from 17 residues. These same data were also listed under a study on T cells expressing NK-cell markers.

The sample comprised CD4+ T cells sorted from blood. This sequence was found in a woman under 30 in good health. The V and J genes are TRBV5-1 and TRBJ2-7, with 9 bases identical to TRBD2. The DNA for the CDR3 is TGCGCCAGCAGCACCGGACTAGCGCTAGGGCTCTCCTACGAGCAGTACTTC. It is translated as CASSTGLALGLSYEQYF.